The rows below give T cell receptor beta chains drawn from one sample of a study of T-cell memory formation after mild COVID-19. One entry per CDR3 protein, called by TCRdb with MiXCR from the 5' RACE reads. The top ten clones hold around 8.4% of a sample with hundreds of thousands of distinct CDR3 sequences, about 20% of them seen once. The sample was PBMCs or a T cell subset sorted from them (not recorded which). All receptors come from an adult woman who had mild COVID-19 (a few samples of this study predate the infection). Cell type and time point are not known. The conserved cysteine and the conserved F or W are not part of the CDR3 here. The order of the fields is V gene, J gene, CDR3 length, CDR3 protein.

V gene: TRBV2; J gene: TRBJ2-5; CDR3 length: 13; CDR3 protein: ATSPGTGIQETQY
V gene: TRBV7-6; J gene: TRBJ2-1; CDR3 length: 10; CDR3 protein: ASSSRLAEQF
V gene: TRBV12-3/TRBV12-4; J gene: TRBJ2-1; CDR3 length: 9; CDR3 protein: ASSPSYEQF
V gene: TRBV6-5; J gene: TRBJ2-2; CDR3 length: 14; CDR3 protein: ASSLTTGKNTGELF
V gene: TRBV15; J gene: TRBJ1-2; CDR3 length: 13; CDR3 protein: ATSREDSLGYGYT
V gene: TRBV20-1; J gene: TRBJ2-2; CDR3 length: 13; CDR3 protein: SARDGPSNTGELF
V gene: TRBV6-6; J gene: TRBJ2-3; CDR3 length: 12; CDR3 protein: ASSFQLGGDTQY
V gene: TRBV6-6; J gene: TRBJ1-5; CDR3 length: 12; CDR3 protein: ASSYSILDWPQH
V gene: TRBV12-3/TRBV12-4; J gene: TRBJ1-6; CDR3 length: 13; CDR3 protein: ASRPRWNHNSPLH
V gene: TRBV4-1; J gene: TRBJ2-1; CDR3 length: 15; CDR3 protein: ASSPFVGTGVKGEQF
V gene: TRBV29-1; J gene: TRBJ2-5; CDR3 length: 9; CDR3 protein: SVRQGETQY
V gene: TRBV29-1; J gene: TRBJ2-5; CDR3 length: 13; CDR3 protein: SVEEWDRGFETQY
V gene: TRBV20-1; J gene: TRBJ2-7; CDR3 length: 10; CDR3 protein: SVTSGGYEQY
V gene: TRBV4-1; J gene: TRBJ1-1; CDR3 length: 12; CDR3 protein: ASRTLPGNTEAF
V gene: TRBV11-2; J gene: TRBJ2-7; CDR3 length: 15; CDR3 protein: ASSLDQWGRRTYEQY
V gene: TRBV27; J gene: TRBJ1-4; CDR3 length: 14; CDR3 protein: ASSSNSQGLGEKLF
V gene: TRBV20-1; J gene: TRBJ1-5; CDR3 length: 13; CDR3 protein: SARDFAAFGQPQH
V gene: TRBV6-2/TRBV6-3; J gene: TRBJ2-1; CDR3 length: 13; CDR3 protein: ASRQRTGGNNEQF
V gene: TRBV6-5; J gene: TRBJ2-7; CDR3 length: 14; CDR3 protein: ASSYSTVLGSYEQY
V gene: TRBV24-1; J gene: TRBJ2-3; CDR3 length: 15; CDR3 protein: ATSDFWASGSTDTQY
V gene: TRBV5-4; J gene: TRBJ1-1; CDR3 length: 12; CDR3 protein: ASTPGGASTEAF
V gene: TRBV20-1; J gene: TRBJ2-3; CDR3 length: 11; CDR3 protein: SAIYGRTDTQY
V gene: TRBV24-1; J gene: TRBJ2-2; CDR3 length: 13; CDR3 protein: ATSESGVRPGELF
V gene: TRBV24-1; J gene: TRBJ2-5; CDR3 length: 12; CDR3 protein: ATSDAGTEETQY
V gene: TRBV30; J gene: TRBJ1-4; CDR3 length: 11; CDR3 protein: AWSRGPNEKLF
V gene: TRBV5-4; J gene: TRBJ2-1; CDR3 length: 10; CDR3 protein: ASSFAENEQF
V gene: TRBV18; J gene: TRBJ2-3; CDR3 length: 13; CDR3 protein: ASSPWEASTDTQY
V gene: TRBV9; J gene: TRBJ2-1; CDR3 length: 15; CDR3 protein: ASSGTSGSSSYNEQF
V gene: TRBV7-2; J gene: TRBJ2-3; CDR3 length: 14; CDR3 protein: ASSLGDRLSTDTQY
V gene: TRBV3-1; J gene: TRBJ1-2; CDR3 length: 12; CDR3 protein: ASSRAGLRYGYT
V gene: TRBV7-8; J gene: TRBJ2-7; CDR3 length: 11; CDR3 protein: ASSRQLFYEQY
V gene: TRBV5-6; J gene: TRBJ2-1; CDR3 length: 14; CDR3 protein: ASSIPGTSFYNEQF
V gene: TRBV7-9; J gene: TRBJ1-1; CDR3 length: 11; CDR3 protein: ASSGVQYTEAF
V gene: TRBV5-1; J gene: TRBJ2-2; CDR3 length: 15; CDR3 protein: ASSLELAGDFSGELF
V gene: TRBV6-1; J gene: TRBJ2-7; CDR3 length: 14; CDR3 protein: ASSDQDRVSSYEQY
V gene: TRBV18; J gene: TRBJ1-1; CDR3 length: 13; CDR3 protein: ASSPPAGSNTEAF
V gene: TRBV7-3; J gene: TRBJ2-1; CDR3 length: 13; CDR3 protein: ASSPPGTRYNEQF
V gene: TRBV5-6; J gene: TRBJ2-7; CDR3 length: 12; CDR3 protein: ASSSGNVGYEQY
V gene: TRBV3-1; J gene: TRBJ1-1; CDR3 length: 11; CDR3 protein: ASSLGKTTEAF
V gene: TRBV7-2; J gene: TRBJ2-3; CDR3 length: 14; CDR3 protein: ASSLTGTSVTDTQY
V gene: TRBV24-1; J gene: TRBJ1-2; CDR3 length: 11; CDR3 protein: ATSDPVKAGYT
V gene: TRBV20-1; J gene: TRBJ1-1; CDR3 length: 10; CDR3 protein: SAKWTGPEAF
V gene: TRBV12-3/TRBV12-4; J gene: TRBJ2-3; CDR3 length: 13; CDR3 protein: ASRGLTKVPDTQY
V gene: TRBV2; J gene: TRBJ1-1; CDR3 length: 11; CDR3 protein: ASRKQVNTEAF
V gene: TRBV5-1; J gene: TRBJ1-2; CDR3 length: 11; CDR3 protein: ASSLASLSGYT
V gene: TRBV27; J gene: TRBJ2-7; CDR3 length: 14; CDR3 protein: ASSLRWTSGVYEQY
V gene: TRBV4-1; J gene: TRBJ2-7; CDR3 length: 14; CDR3 protein: ASSQFALAGPYEQY
V gene: TRBV29-1; J gene: TRBJ2-2; CDR3 length: 12; CDR3 protein: KETGTGNTGELF
V gene: TRBV24-1; J gene: TRBJ2-1; CDR3 length: 13; CDR3 protein: ATSDLIAGNNEQF
V gene: TRBV24-1; J gene: TRBJ2-5; CDR3 length: 13; CDR3 protein: ATSGWGTQQETQY
V gene: TRBV29-1; J gene: TRBJ1-1; CDR3 length: 14; CDR3 protein: SVERGIRPKNTEAF
V gene: TRBV7-9; J gene: TRBJ1-2; CDR3 length: 17; CDR3 protein: ASSLAVPLRGLSNYGYT
V gene: TRBV24-1; J gene: TRBJ2-2; CDR3 length: 12; CDR3 protein: ATSDSGNTGELF
V gene: TRBV9; J gene: TRBJ2-3; CDR3 length: 14; CDR3 protein: ASSASGGALPDTQY
V gene: TRBV5-4; J gene: TRBJ2-1; CDR3 length: 12; CDR3 protein: ASSLGGQDNEQF
V gene: TRBV30; J gene: TRBJ2-1; CDR3 length: 13; CDR3 protein: AWSETSGNYNEQF
V gene: TRBV6-5; J gene: TRBJ2-7; CDR3 length: 12; CDR3 protein: ASSYRADSYEQY
V gene: TRBV7-6; J gene: TRBJ2-7; CDR3 length: 12; CDR3 protein: ASSLQGQGDEQY
V gene: TRBV9; J gene: TRBJ2-1; CDR3 length: 11; CDR3 protein: ASSVAPNNEQF
V gene: TRBV6-2/TRBV6-3; J gene: TRBJ2-1; CDR3 length: 13; CDR3 protein: ASSYGLAGENEQF